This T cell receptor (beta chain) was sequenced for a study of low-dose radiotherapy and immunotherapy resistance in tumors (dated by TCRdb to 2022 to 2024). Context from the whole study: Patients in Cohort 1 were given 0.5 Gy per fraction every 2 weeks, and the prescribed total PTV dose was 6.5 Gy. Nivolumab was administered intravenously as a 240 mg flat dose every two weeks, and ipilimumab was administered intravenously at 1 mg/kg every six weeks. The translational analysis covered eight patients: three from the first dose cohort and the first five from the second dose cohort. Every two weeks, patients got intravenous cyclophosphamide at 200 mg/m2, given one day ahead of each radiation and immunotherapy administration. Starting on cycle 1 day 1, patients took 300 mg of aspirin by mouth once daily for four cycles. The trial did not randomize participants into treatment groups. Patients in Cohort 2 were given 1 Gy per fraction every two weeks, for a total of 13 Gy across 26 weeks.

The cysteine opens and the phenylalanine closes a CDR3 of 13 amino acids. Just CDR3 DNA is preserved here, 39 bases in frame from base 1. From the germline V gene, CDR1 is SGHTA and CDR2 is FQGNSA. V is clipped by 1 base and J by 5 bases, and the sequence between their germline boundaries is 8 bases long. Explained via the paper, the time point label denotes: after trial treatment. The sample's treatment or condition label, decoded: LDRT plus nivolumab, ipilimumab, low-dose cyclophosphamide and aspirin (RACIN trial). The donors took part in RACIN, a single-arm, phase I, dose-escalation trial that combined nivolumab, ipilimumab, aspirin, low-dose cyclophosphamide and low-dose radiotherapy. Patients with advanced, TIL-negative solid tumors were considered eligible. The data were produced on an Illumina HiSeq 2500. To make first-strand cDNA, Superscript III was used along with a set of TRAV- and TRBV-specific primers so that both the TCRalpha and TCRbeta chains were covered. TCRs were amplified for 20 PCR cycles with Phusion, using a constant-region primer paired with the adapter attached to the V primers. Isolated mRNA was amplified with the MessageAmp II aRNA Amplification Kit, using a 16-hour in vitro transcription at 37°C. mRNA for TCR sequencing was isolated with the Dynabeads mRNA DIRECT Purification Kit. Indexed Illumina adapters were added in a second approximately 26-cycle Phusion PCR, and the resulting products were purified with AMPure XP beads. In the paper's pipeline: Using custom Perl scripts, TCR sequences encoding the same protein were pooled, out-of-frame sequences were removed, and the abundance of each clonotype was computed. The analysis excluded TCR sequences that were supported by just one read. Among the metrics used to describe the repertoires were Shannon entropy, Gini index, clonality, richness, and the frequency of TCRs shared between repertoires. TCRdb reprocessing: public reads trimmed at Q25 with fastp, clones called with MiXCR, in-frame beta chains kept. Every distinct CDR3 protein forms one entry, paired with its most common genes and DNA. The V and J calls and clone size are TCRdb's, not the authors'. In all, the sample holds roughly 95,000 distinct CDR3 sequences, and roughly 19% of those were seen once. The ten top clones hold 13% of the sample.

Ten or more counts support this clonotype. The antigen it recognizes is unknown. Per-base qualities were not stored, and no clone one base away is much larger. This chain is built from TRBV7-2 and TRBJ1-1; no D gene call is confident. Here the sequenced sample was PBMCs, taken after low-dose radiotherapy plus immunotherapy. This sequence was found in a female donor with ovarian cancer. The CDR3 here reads CASSLGWKTEAFF. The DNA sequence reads TGTGCCAGCAGCTTAGGTTGGAAAACTGAAGCTTTCTTT.